The clone carrying this TCR beta chain was recorded only once. Antigen: not known. The CDR3 loop spans 15 amino acids. V lost 3 bases, J lost 4 bases, and 15 bases lay in between. Germline CDR1 is SGHNT and CDR2 is YYREEE (reference sequence). TCRdb keeps only in-frame clones here, not all; method: immunoSEQ multiplex PCR. The sample records about 55,000 clones, 82% being singletons. The data are from a study of radiotherapy plus CTLA-4 blockade in lung cancer. For the study at large: Of the patients, 15% to 20% showed objective responses and approximately 34% attained disease control.

Findings and caveats of the study: Dynamics of early blood T cell clones, together with interferon-beta, were reportedly the best predictors of response.

Chemo-refractory metastatic non-small-cell lung cancer patients received focal radiation with ipilimumab CTLA-4 blockade. V is TRBV5-4 and J is TRBJ2-3, with a possible D match to TRBD2 (5 bases). This clonotype was sampled from a human donor with non-small cell lung cancer whose response to radiotherapy plus ipilimumab could not be evaluated. Sequenced material: peripheral blood, taken from a patient treated with radiotherapy plus ipilimumab. This chain's CDR3 is CASSSATDGADTQYF. The CDR3 DNA follows: TGTGCCAGCAGCTCCGCAACCGACGGGGCAGATACGCAGTATTTT.